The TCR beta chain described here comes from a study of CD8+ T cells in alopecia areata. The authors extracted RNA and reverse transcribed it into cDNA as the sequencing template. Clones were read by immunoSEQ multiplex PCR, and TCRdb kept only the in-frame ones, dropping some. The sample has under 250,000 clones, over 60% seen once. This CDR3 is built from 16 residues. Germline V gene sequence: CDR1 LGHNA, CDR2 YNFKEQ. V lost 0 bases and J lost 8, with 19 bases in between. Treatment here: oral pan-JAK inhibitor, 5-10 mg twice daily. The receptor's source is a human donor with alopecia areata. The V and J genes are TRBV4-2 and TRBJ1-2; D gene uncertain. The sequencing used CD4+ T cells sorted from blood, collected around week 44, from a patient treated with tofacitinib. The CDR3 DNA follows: TGTGCCAGCAGCCAAGATATTAGTAGGACGGAGGGAGGCTACACCTTC. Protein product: CASSQDISRTEGGYTF.